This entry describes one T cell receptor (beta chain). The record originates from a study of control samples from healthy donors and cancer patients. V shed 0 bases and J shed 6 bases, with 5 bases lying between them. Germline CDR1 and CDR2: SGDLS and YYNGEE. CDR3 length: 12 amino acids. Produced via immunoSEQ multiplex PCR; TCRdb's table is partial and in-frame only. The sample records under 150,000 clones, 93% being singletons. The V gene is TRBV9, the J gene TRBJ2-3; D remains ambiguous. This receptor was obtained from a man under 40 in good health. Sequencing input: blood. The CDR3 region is CASSVVGDTQYF. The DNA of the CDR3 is TGTGCCAGCAGCGTAGTAGGCGATACGCAGTATTTT.